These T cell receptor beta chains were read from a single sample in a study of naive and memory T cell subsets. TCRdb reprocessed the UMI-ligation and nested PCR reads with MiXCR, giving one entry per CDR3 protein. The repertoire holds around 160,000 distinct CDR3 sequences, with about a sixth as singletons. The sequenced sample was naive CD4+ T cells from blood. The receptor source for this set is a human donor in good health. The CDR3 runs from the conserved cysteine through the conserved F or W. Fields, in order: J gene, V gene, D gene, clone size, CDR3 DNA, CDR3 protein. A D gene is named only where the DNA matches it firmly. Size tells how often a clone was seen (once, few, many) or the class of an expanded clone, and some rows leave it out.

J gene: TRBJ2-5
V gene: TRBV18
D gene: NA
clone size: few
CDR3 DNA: TGTGCCAGCTCACTCCACGCGGGGACCAACACCATCCAAGAGACCCAGTACTTC
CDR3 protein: CASSLHAGTNTIQETQYF

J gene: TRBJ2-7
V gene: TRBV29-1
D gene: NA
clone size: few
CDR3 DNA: TGCAGCGTTCTAGGGGGAGAGCTGGGTTTCTACGAGCAGTACTTC
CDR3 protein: CSVLGGELGFYEQYF

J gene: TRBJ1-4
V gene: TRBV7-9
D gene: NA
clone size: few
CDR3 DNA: TGTGCCAGCAGCTTAGAGCCGGGGGCTGAAAAACTGTTTTTT
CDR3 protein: CASSLEPGAEKLFF

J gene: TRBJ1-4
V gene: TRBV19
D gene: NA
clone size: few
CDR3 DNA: TGTGCCAGTCGCCAGGCAACTAATGAAAAACTGTTTTTT
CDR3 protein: CASRQATNEKLFF

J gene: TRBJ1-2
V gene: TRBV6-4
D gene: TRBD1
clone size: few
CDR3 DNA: TGTGCCAGCAGTCCGGGGACAGGGACCCTACTCACCTTC
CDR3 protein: CASSPGTGTLLTF

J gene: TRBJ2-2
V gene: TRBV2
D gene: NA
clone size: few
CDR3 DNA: TGTGCCAGCAGTTCCTCTGTCGCGGGGGAGCTGTTTTTT
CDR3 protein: CASSSSVAGELFF

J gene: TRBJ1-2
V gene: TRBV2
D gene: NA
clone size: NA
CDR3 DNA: TGTGCCAGCAGTGGGGGTTACAGGGCTTTGACGGACTATGGCTACACCTTC
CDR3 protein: CASSGGYRALTDYGYTF

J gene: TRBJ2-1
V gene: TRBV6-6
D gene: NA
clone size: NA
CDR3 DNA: TGTGCCAGCAGCCGAATCTATGAGCAGTTCTTC
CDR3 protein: CASSRIYEQFF

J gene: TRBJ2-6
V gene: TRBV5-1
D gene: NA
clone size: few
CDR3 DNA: TGCGCCAGCAGCCCCGCAACCTCTGGGGCCAACGTCCTGACTTTC
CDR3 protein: CASSPATSGANVLTF

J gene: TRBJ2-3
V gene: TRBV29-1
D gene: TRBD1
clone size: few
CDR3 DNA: TGCAGCGCAGGGGACAGTTACACAGATACGCAGTATTTT
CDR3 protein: CSAGDSYTDTQYF

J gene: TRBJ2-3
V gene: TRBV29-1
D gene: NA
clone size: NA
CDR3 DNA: TGCAGCGTCGCTGTTAGCACAGATACGCAGTATTTT
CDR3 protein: CSVAVSTDTQYF

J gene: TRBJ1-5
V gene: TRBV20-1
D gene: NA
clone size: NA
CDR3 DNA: TGCAGTGCTCGAAAATCGGGTCAGCCCCAGCATTTT
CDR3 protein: CSARKSGQPQHF

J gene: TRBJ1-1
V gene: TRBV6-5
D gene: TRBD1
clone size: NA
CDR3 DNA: TGTGCCACCTCCAGGGGGTTACCTGAAGCTTTCTTT
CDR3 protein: CATSRGLPEAFF

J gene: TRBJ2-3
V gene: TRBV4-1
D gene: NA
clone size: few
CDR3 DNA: TGCGCCAGCAGCCCGCATTGGTGGGAGCAAGATCTCAGCACAGATACGCAGTATTTT
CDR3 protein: CASSPHWWEQDLSTDTQYF

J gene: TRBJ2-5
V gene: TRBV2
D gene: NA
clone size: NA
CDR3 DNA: TGTGCCAGCAGTGAAAGCGGGCGGGGCGGAGAGACCCAGTACTTC
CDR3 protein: CASSESGRGGETQYF

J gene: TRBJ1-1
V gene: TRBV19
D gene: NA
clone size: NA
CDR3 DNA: TGTGCCAGTAGTATAGGGGGGAGACAGTACATGAACACTGAAGCTTTCTTT
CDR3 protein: CASSIGGRQYMNTEAFF

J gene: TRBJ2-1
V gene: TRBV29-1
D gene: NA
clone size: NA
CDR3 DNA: TGCAGCGTTCGGAGGGATTTGAATGAGCAGTTCTTC
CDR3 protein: CSVRRDLNEQFF

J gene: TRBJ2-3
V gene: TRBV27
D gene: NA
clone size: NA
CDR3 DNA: TGTGCCAGCAGTTTCGGAGGGAGTTTCCCAGATACGCAGTATTTT
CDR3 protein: CASSFGGSFPDTQYF

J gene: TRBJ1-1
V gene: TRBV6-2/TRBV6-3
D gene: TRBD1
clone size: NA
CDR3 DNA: TGTGCCAGCAGCCCAGGGACAGTTTTGAACACTGAAGCTTTCTTT
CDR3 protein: CASSPGTVLNTEAFF